Shown below are 14 T cell receptor beta chains from a single sample sequenced in a study of cytomegalovirus exposure and HLA in healthy donors. Amplification used 60 Vbeta primers and 13 Jbeta primers. Sequenced by immunoSEQ multiplex PCR; TCRdb stores in-frame clones only, minus some. The sample lists 110,000 to 150,000 clones, nearly 85% occurring once. Material: PBMCs. These TCRs come from a male donor in good health and CMV-seronegative.

This chain links TRBV4-2 with TRBJ2-7, with TRBD2 identical over 11 bases. The germline V gene encodes CDR1 LGHNA and CDR2 YNFKEQ. Unmatched junction bases numbered 17, after V lost 4 bases and J lost 3 bases. CDR3 size: 19 residues. The CDR3 DNA is TGTGCCAGCAGCCCACGGACGGGACTAGCGGAAAGTGGGTTCTACGAGCAGTACTTC. Amino acids: CASSPRTGLAESGFYEQYF.

This sequence joins TRBV4-3 and TRBJ2-2, with TRBD2 identical over 7 bases. The CDR3 has 16 residues. With V trimmed by 4 bases and J by 2 bases, 7 bases remained unmatched. The germline gives CDR1 LGHNA, CDR2 YSLEER. The CDR3 sequence is CASSPIAGVNTGELFF. In DNA, the CDR3 is TGCGCCAGCAGCCCGATAGCGGGTGTCAACACCGGGGAGCTGTTTTTT.

J is TRBJ1-5 and V is TRBV5-6; 7 positions agree with TRBD1. Trimming removed 0 bases from V and 6 bases from J; junction bases left unmatched: 3. CDR3 length: 14 amino acids. In germline, CDR1 is SGHDT, CDR2 YYEEEE. Here the CDR3 reads CASSLGGGGQPQHF. CDR3 nucleotide sequence: TGTGCCAGCAGCTTGGGAGGGGGCGGTCAGCCCCAGCATTTT.

The gene calls are TRBV4-1 and TRBJ1-4, with D perhaps TRBD1 (6 bases). CDR3 length equals 13 residues. In germline, CDR1 is MGHRA, CDR2 YSYEKL. The germline V and J ends were trimmed by 4 bases and 8 bases, with 11 bases remaining between them. For the CDR3, the DNA is TGCGCCAGCAGCCGGGACATAGAAGAAAAACTGTTTTTT. Protein sequence: CASSRDIEEKLFF.

The chain carries TRBV27 and TRBJ1-5; no clear D gene. Germline V gene lookup returns CDR1 MNHEY and CDR2 SMNVEV (reference sequence). The CDR3 consists of 13 residues. Between the trimmed V and J ends, which lost 6 bases and 0 bases, there was a span of 6 bases. The CDR3 coding sequence is TGTGCCAGCAGCTCGTATAGCAATCAGCCCCAGCATTTT. Protein product: CASSSYSNQPQHF.

V gene TRBV29-1 combines with J gene TRBJ1-4; 7 bases fit TRBD1. V shed 6 bases, J shed 5 bases, and the junction held 3 bases outside the gene matches. Germline assignment: CDR1 SQVTM and CDR2 ANQGSEA. CDR3 length equals 12 residues. The CDR3 bases are TGCAGCGTGACAGGGCTAAATGAAAAACTGTTTTTT. This codes for CSVTGLNEKLFF.

For the CDR3, the DNA is TGTGCCAGCAGTGTCCGGGGGAACATTCAGTACTTC. Translating it yields CASSVRGNIQYF. This sequence joins TRBV28 and TRBJ2-4, with D possibly matching TRBD2 (6 bases). In germline, CDR1 is MDHEN, CDR2 SYDVKM. Trimming left V 5 bases short and J 7 bases short, with 9 bases between. CDR3 length: 12 amino acids.

This chain links TRBV27 with TRBJ2-1; maybe TRBD2 (7 bases). The CDR3 is 17 amino acids. Germline lookup yields CDR1 MNHEY and CDR2 SMNVEV (reference sequence). V lost 1 base and J 3 bases, leaving 16 bases between the germline ends. The CDR3 DNA reads TGTGCCAGCAGTTTATGGGGAGGACTAGGGGGCTACAATGAGCAGTTCTTC. It translates to CASSLWGGLGGYNEQFF.

The chain links TRBV6-6 to TRBJ2-7, with a possible D match to TRBD2 (6 bases). Trimming stripped 3 bases from V and 7 bases from J, with 19 bases between. Germline V gene lookup returns CDR1 MNHNY and CDR2 SVGAGI (reference sequence). The CDR3 has 15 amino acids. The DNA for the CDR3 is TGTGCCAGCAGTTATTCGGCGGGGACCGCGGGGGAGCAGTACTTC. Translated: CASSYSAGTAGEQYF.

This clone came up once. At one end the junction does not follow the germline gene, possibly because of a read error. This chain links TRBV7-9 with TRBJ2-3; unclear D gene. The CDR3 spans 14 residues. The germline gives CDR1 SEHNR, CDR2 FQNEAQ (reference sequence). CDR3 residues: CASSYFVRTDTQCF. CDR3 DNA sequence: TGTGCCAGCAGCTACTTCGTAAGAACAGATACGCAGTGTTTT.

The J gene is TRBJ2-3, the V gene TRBV5-1; D gene unclear. The CDR3 extends over 13 amino acids. Trimming removed 0 bases at V and 3 bases at J, with 5 bases between. Germline loops: CDR1 SGHRS, CDR2 YFSETQ. The CDR3 protein is CASSLAPTDTQYF. CDR3 in DNA: TGCGCCAGCAGCTTGGCTCCGACAGATACGCAGTATTTT.

This chain's CDR3 is CASSPTGTGICGYTF. In DNA, the CDR3 is TGTGCCAGCAGTCCAACAGGGACAGGGATTTGTGGCTACACCTTC. The rearrangement uses TRBV27 and TRBJ1-2; TRBD1 matches 9 bases. CDR1 MNHEY and CDR2 SMNVEV come from the germline V gene (reference sequence). CDR3 length equals 15 residues. V gave up 5 bases and J gave up 7 bases; unmatched junction bases: 11.

The chain carries TRBV28 and TRBJ2-7; a possible D gene is TRBD2 (5 bases). The V gene's germline CDR1 is MDHEN and CDR2 SYDVKM. The CDR3 contains 15 residues. V lost 2 bases to trimming and J lost 3 bases, with 14 bases between them. CDR3 region: CASSLVRVGYYEQYF. CDR3 nucleotides: TGTGCCAGCAGTTTAGTGAGGGTTGGGTACTACGAGCAGTACTTC. The full variable domain, completed using reference TRBV28 and TRBJ2-7, is DVKVTQSSRYLVKRTGEKVFLECVQDMDHENMFWYRQDPGLGLRLIYFSYDVKMKEKGDIPEGYSVSREKKERFSLILESASTNQTSMYLCASSLVRVGYYEQYFGPGTRLTVT.

The chain couples TRBV9 to TRBJ2-7; the match to TRBD1 covers 12 bases. The germline gives CDR1 SGDLS, CDR2 YYNGEE. V shed 0 bases and J 3 bases; nucleotides not matched to a gene: 1. The CDR3 is 15 amino acids. CDR3 loop: CASSVGDRGHYEQYF. The CDR3 DNA follows: TGTGCCAGCAGCGTAGGGGACAGGGGGCACTACGAGCAGTACTTC.